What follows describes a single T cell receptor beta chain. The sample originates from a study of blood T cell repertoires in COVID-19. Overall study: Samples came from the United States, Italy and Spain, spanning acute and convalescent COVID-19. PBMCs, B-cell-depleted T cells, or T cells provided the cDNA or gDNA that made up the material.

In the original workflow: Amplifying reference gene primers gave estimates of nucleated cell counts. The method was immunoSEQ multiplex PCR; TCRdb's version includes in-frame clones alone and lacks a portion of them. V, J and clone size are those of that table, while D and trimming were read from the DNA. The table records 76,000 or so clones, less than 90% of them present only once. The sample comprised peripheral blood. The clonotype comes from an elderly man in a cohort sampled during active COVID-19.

In DNA, the CDR3 is TGTGCCAGCAGCGAGATGGACAGAGGAGATAGGAAACTGTTTTTT. It translates to CASSEMDRGDRKLFF. The chain links TRBV27 to TRBJ1-4; D is possibly TRBD1 (6 bases). This CDR3 contains 15 residues. Germline V gene lookup returns CDR1 MNHEY and CDR2 SMNVEV (reference sequence). Trimming cost V 6 bases and J 11 bases, with 22 bases left between them. Filled out from reference TRBV27 and TRBJ1-4, the complete variable domain reads EAQVTQNPRYLITVTGKKLTVTCSQNMNHEYMSWYRQDPGLGLRQIYYSMNVEVTDKGDVPEGYKVSRKEKRNFPLILESPSPNQTSLYFCASSEMDRGDRKLFFGSGTQLSVL.